This TCR beta chain was recovered during a study of blood T cell repertoires in COVID-19. About the study: Some COVID-19 samples were acute and others convalescent; all came from the United States, Italy and Spain. T cells, B-cell-depleted T cells, or PBMCs provided the cDNA or gDNA that served as material.

This clone is a singleton in its sample. Germline V lookup: CDR1 SGHVS, CDR2 FQNEAQ. Trimming shortened V by 3 bases and J by 1 base, and 10 bases separated the two germline ends. CDR3 size: 14 residues. Original analysis: Nucleated cell counts were estimated from reference gene primer amplification. Repertoires were generated with immunoSEQ multiplex PCR, while TCRdb's copy carries only in-frame clones and drops some. That table furnishes V, J and clone size, whereas the DNA furnished D and trimming. The sample consists of about 250,000 clones, about nine tenths of them appearing once. The source is a woman under 40 with active or convalescent COVID-19. The chain is built from TRBV7-8 and TRBJ2-7; D perhaps matches TRBD2 (6 bases). Material: peripheral blood. Written as DNA, the CDR3 is TGTGCCAGCAGCTTTGGGGGGAATTCCTACGAGCAGTACTTC. This sequence encodes CASSFGGNSYEQYF.